The clone carrying this TCR beta chain was observed once. The record originates from a study of T cell repertoires in cytomegalovirus infection. TCRdb re-called the reads through MiXCR, storing one row per CDR3 protein. The profile covers about 740,000 distinct CDR3 sequences, with 35% appearing a single time and under 3% taken by the ten largest. The V segment lost 4 bases and the J segment 6 bases; nucleotides outside the gene matches: 5. CDR1 is MNHGY, CDR2 SAAAGT, per germline. The CDR3 consists of 13 residues. The V gene is TRBV6-8, the J gene TRBJ1-2; 7 positions match TRBD1. The sequence was obtained from a human donor in good health (CMV status not recorded). Some clones in this sample may be carry-over from other donors' samples. Sequencing input: PBMCs. Written as DNA, the CDR3 is TGTGCCAGCAGTTCCGGGACAGCTGATGGCTACACCTTC. It encodes CASSSGTADGYTF.